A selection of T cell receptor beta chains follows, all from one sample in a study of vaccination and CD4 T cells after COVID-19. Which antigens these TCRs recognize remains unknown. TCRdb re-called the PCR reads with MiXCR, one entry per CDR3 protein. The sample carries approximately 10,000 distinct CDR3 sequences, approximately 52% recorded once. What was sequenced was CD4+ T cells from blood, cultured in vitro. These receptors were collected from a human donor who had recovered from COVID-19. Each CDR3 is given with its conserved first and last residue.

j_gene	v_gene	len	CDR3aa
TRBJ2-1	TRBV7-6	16	CASSLVASGGYNEQFF
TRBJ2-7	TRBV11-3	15	CASSLASGGAYEQYF
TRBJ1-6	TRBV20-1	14	CSAQMGQPKSPLHF
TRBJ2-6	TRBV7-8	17	CASSLARAGLRANVLTF
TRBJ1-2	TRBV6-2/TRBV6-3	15	CATRVGRWTTHGYTF
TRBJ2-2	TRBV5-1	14	CASSLVGDGGELFF
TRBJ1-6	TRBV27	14	CASTLDRAGSPLHF
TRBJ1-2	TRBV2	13	CASSENPYYGYTF
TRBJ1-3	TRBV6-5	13	CASSSSGRNTIYF
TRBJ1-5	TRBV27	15	CASSLWGTGNQPQHF
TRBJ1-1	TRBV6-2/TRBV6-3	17	CASASGGTPGRGTEAFF
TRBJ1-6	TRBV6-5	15	CASSYSTDYNSPLHF
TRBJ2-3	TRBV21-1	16	CASSNPTGAFTDTQYF
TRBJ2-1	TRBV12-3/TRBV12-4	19	CASRADELAGGPTYNEQFF
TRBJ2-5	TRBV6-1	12	CASSLVAGTQYF
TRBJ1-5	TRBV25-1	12	CASSKGDQPQHF
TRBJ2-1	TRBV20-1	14	CSAIRTGRDNEQFF
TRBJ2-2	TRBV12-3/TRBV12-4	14	CASRTGDNTGELFF
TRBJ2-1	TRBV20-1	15	CSARSPQRRTDEQFF
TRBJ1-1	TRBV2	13	CASSLRRDTEAFF
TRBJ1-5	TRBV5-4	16	CATGEGGGIYSQPQHF
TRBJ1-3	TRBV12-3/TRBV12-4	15	CASSYAAGSGNTIYF
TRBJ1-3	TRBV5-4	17	CASSPGLDLYSGNTIYF